These 27 T cell receptor beta chains were sequenced from one sample in a study of vaccination effects on CD4 cells after COVID-19. The protocol was immunoSEQ multiplex PCR, while the TCRdb copy is restricted to in-frame clones and leaves out a portion. In the table there are about 25,000 clones, under 85% of which are singletons. After expansion with viral peptide pools in the ViraFEST assay, antigen-specific CD4+ T cells were sequenced. Cultured cells yielded isolated CD4+ T cells after about ten days. Either the mRNA-1273 or the BNT162b2 vaccine was given to participants as two doses. The antigens of these receptors remain unknown. Specimen: CD4+ T cells from PBMCs cultured with HCoV-NL63 spike peptides, collected after COVID-19 vaccination. The receptors stem from a human donor who received a COVID-19 vaccine.

Written as DNA, the CDR3 is TGTGCCAGCAGCCGAAGCAATACGGGCACTGAAGCTTTCTTT. Translating it yields CASSRSNTGTEAFF. The chain combines TRBV7-9 with TRBJ1-1; no clear D gene. Trimming stripped 5 bases from V and 4 bases from J, with 14 bases between. Germline V CDR1 and CDR2: SEHNR, FQNEAQ (reference sequence). This CDR3 region has 14 residues.

The CDR3 is CASRGLGDTGELFF. CDR3 sequence (DNA): TGTGCCAGCAGGGGACTAGGGGACACCGGGGAGCTGTTTTTT. This sequence joins TRBV27 and TRBJ2-2, with TRBD2 matching over 8 bases. This CDR3 is 14 amino acids long. After removal of 6 bases from V and 3 bases from J, the junction contained 3 bases not matched to a gene. From germline, CDR1 is MNHEY and CDR2 SMNVEV (reference sequence).

This clone was counted a single time. The chain has TRBV19 and TRBJ1-1, with a possible D match to TRBD1 (5 bases). The germline CDR1 and CDR2 sequences are LNHDA and SQIVND (reference sequence). The CDR3 has 14 residues. Between the trimmed V and J ends, which lost 5 bases and 4 bases, there was a span of 14 bases. The CDR3 coding sequence is TGTGCCAGTAGTCCAGGGCTATCGCTCACTGAAGCTTTCTTT. Protein sequence: CASSPGLSLTEAFF. The complete variable domain, with remaining parts taken from reference TRBV19 and TRBJ1-1, reads DGGITQSPKYLFRKEGQNVTLSCEQNLNHDAMYWYRQDPGQGLRLIYYSQIVNDFQKGDIAEGYSVSREKKESFPLTVTSAQKNPTAFYLCASSPGLSLTEAFFGQGTRLTVV.

This sequence joins TRBV14 and TRBJ2-3, with 7 bases fitting TRBD1. The V gene's germline CDR1 is SGHDN and CDR2 FVKESK. This CDR3 has 19 residues. The V and J ends lost 0 bases and 2 bases, in that order; junction bases with no gene match: 14. CDR3 residues: CASSQEFGAYRGYTDTQYF. The CDR3 bases are TGTGCCAGCAGCCAAGAATTCGGCGCGTACAGGGGATACACAGATACGCAGTATTTT.

The V call is TRBV18, the J call TRBJ1-4; possible D gene TRBD1, 6 bases. The V end lost 4 bases, the J end lost 5 bases, and 14 bases lay between the germline ends. Germline V gene data show CDR1 as KGHSH and CDR2 as LQKENI. CDR3 length: 15 amino acids. The chain's CDR3 is CASSLQGGGNEKLFF. The CDR3 DNA sequence: TGTGCCAGCTCACTTCAGGGAGGGGGAAATGAAAAACTGTTTTTT.

The chain uses TRBV6-5 and TRBJ1-1, with TRBD1 as a possible D gene (5 bases). The CDR3 runs to 14 residues. V lost 6 bases and J 1 base, leaving 12 bases between the germline ends. Per germline, CDR1 MNHEY and CDR2 SVGAGI. CDR3 protein: CASSQAGGNTEAFF. Written as DNA, the CDR3 is TGTGCCAGCAGCCAAGCGGGGGGGAACACTGAAGCTTTCTTT.

CDR3 DNA sequence: TGTGCCAGCAGCTTAGACGTTATTGGTGAATCCTACGAGCAGTACTTC. Protein sequence: CASSLDVIGESYEQYF. This chain uses TRBV7-9 with TRBJ2-7; unclear D gene. Germline CDR1 and CDR2: SEHNR and FQNEAQ (reference sequence). The V end lost 1 base, the J end lost 1 base, and 14 bases lay between the germline ends. The CDR3 covers 16 residues.

The chain carries TRBV5-1 and TRBJ2-1; TRBD1 might be the D (6 bases). Per the germline V gene, CDR1 is SGHRS and CDR2 is YFSETQ. The CDR3 loop spans 13 amino acids. V was pared by 3 bases and J by 12 bases, with 16 bases between. The CDR3 loop reads CASSSLTPDRQFF. The CDR3 DNA is TGCGCCAGCAGCTCTTTAACCCCGGACAGGCAGTTCTTC.

This chain connects TRBV4-1 to TRBJ2-1; D is possibly TRBD2 (6 bases). Trimming left V 1 base short and J 2 bases short, with 12 bases between. Germline-derived CDR1 and CDR2 are MGHRA and YSYEKL. This CDR3 is 16 amino acids long. The DNA of the CDR3 is TGCGCCAGCAGCCAAGGGGGGGTAGCGGCCTACAATGAGCAGTTCTTC. Protein: CASSQGGVAAYNEQFF.

This sequence joins TRBV6-6 and TRBJ2-7; tentatively, D is TRBD1 or TRBD2 (8 bases each). The germline V gene has CDR1 MNHNY and CDR2 SVGAGI (reference sequence). Trimming pared 8 bases from V and 4 bases from J, leaving 18 bases between. The CDR3 sequence is 14 residues long. CDR3 protein: CASCGGTGSYEQYF. CDR3 DNA sequence: TGTGCCAGCTGCGGGGGGACAGGATCTTACGAGCAGTACTTC.

V gene TRBV7-2 combines with J gene TRBJ1-3; D ambiguous. Germline V gene lookup returns CDR1 SGHTA and CDR2 FQGNSA. Between the trimmed V and J ends, which lost 1 base and 9 bases, there was a span of 13 bases. This CDR3 is built from 14 residues. The CDR3 DNA follows: TGTGCCAGCAGCTTAGGACGGGGAGAGGGCACCATATATTTT. This sequence encodes CASSLGRGEGTIYF.

As DNA, the CDR3 is TGCGCCAGCAGCCAGGGCAGGGTATATGGCAATCAGCCCCAGCATTTT. Translation: CASSQGRVYGNQPQHF. This chain links TRBV4-1 with TRBJ1-5, with D possibly being TRBD1 (5 bases). In germline, CDR1 is MGHRA, CDR2 YSYEKL. This CDR3 has 16 residues. The germline V and J ends were trimmed by 3 bases and 2 bases, with 14 bases remaining between them.

The chain employs TRBV18 and TRBJ1-5, with TRBD1 matching over 8 bases. V lost 3 bases, J lost 7 bases, and 8 bases stayed unmatched. CDR3 size: 15 residues. CDR1 and CDR2 (germline): KGHSH, LQKENI. This CDR3 is CASSPNQGAGQPQHF. The CDR3 coding sequence is TGTGCCAGCTCACCTAATCAGGGGGCAGGGCAGCCCCAGCATTTT.

The chain combines TRBV11-2 with TRBJ2-7; no definite D call. Germline CDR1 and CDR2: SGHAT and FQNNGV. CDR3 length equals 11 residues. Trimming stripped 2 bases from V and 6 bases from J, with 5 bases between. CDR3 region: CASSLSREQYF. The CDR3 DNA reads as TGTGCCAGCAGCTTAAGCCGCGAGCAGTACTTC.

The chain uses TRBV4-3 and TRBJ2-3, with D possibly being TRBD1 or TRBD2 (5 bases each). V was clipped by 2 bases and J by 0 bases, with 15 bases between them. The length of the CDR3 is 17 residues. Germline V CDR1 and CDR2: LGHNA, YSLEER. The CDR3 loop reads CASSQSTGRTSTDTQYF. The CDR3 bases are TGCGCCAGCAGCCAATCTACAGGACGGACTAGCACAGATACGCAGTATTTT.

The J gene is TRBJ1-2, the V gene TRBV19; tentative D call: TRBD1 (6 bases). The CDR3 is 15 amino acids. The V gene lost 10 bases and the J gene lost 4 bases, with 22 bases spanning the gap. Germline V gives CDR1 LNHDA, CDR2 SQIVND (reference sequence). In DNA form, the CDR3 reads TGTGCCACCCACGGGCCGGGGGGGCGCTTCTATGGCTACACCTTC. Protein product: CATHGPGGRFYGYTF.

V and J are TRBV5-1 and TRBJ2-2; possible D gene TRBD1, 6 bases. The CDR3 contains 15 residues. V shed 4 bases and J shed 5 bases, with 15 bases lying between them. The V gene's germline CDR1 is SGHRS and CDR2 YFSETQ. CDR3 nucleotides: TGCGCCAGCAGCACCGGACAGCCTGGGACCGGGGAGCTGTTTTTT. Protein: CASSTGQPGTGELFF.

The chain joins TRBV28 to TRBJ1-2, with 8 bases matching TRBD1. From germline, CDR1 is MDHEN and CDR2 SYDVKM. This CDR3 has 14 residues. V trimming: 10 bases; J trimming: 3 bases; junction bases outside the gene matches: 10. The CDR3 protein is CATFLTGAHYGYTF. The CDR3 DNA is TGTGCCACCTTTTTGACAGGGGCGCACTATGGCTACACCTTC.

The chain links TRBV7-9 to TRBJ1-3; 8 bases are shared with TRBD1. Germline V gene lookup returns CDR1 SEHNR and CDR2 FQNEAQ (reference sequence). CDR3 size: 19 residues. V shed 5 bases and J 1 base; nucleotides not matched to a gene: 16. CDR3 DNA: TGTGCCAGCAGCCCCAGAAAAAGAGTCGACAGGGGTTCTGGAAACACCATATATTTT. Translation gives CASSPRKRVDRGSGNTIYF.

In its sample, this clone was seen a few times. The rearrangement links TRBV2 to TRBJ2-1; D tentatively reads TRBD1 or TRBD2 (5 bases each). V lost 6 bases, J lost 0 bases, and 12 bases lay in between. Per the germline V gene, CDR1 is SNHLY and CDR2 is FYNNEI. The CDR3 covers 15 residues. The CDR3 nucleotides are TGTGCCAGCAGCGGGACGAGATTCTCCTACAATGAGCAGTTCTTC. Amino acid sequence: CASSGTRFSYNEQFF.

The chain employs TRBV6-6 and TRBJ2-5, with a tentative D call TRBD1 (5 bases). V lost 2 bases and J lost 4, with 14 bases in between. CDR3 length: 15 residues. The germline gives CDR1 MNHNY, CDR2 SVGAGI (reference sequence). The CDR3 spells CASSYRQGLLETQYF. The CDR3 DNA is TGTGCCAGCAGTTACCGTCAGGGCTTATTAGAGACCCAGTACTTC.

The V call is TRBV25-1, the J call TRBJ1-6; D gene uncertain. Germline V gives CDR1 MGHDK, CDR2 SYGVNS. This CDR3 region has 12 residues. Trimming took off 3 bases at V and 9 bases at J, with 6 bases between the two ends. CDR3 sequence (DNA): TGTGCCAGCAGTGAGTGGGGTTCACCCCTCCACTTT. It codes for CASSEWGSPLHF.

This clone was observed a handful of times. The rearrangement links TRBV6-2 or TRBV6-3 to TRBJ1-1; D may be TRBD1 (5 bases). V lost 6 bases to trimming and J lost 1 base, with 12 bases between them. Germline loops: CDR1 MNHEY, CDR2 SVGEGT. The CDR3 totals 14 residues. The CDR3 DNA reads as TGTGCCAGCAGCGGGATACAGGAGAACACTGAAGCTTTCTTT. Its translation: CASSGIQENTEAFF.

The table lists this clone with a few counts. This chain uses TRBV5-4 with TRBJ1-6; D perhaps matches TRBD1 (5 bases). V was shortened by 4 bases and J by 5 bases, with 10 bases between the two germline ends. CDR1 is SGHNT and CDR2 is YYREEE in the germline V gene (reference sequence). CDR3 length: 14 amino acids. The CDR3: CASSKTADNSPLHF. CDR3 bases: TGTGCCAGCAGCAAGACAGCGGATAATTCACCCCTCCACTTT.

This clone was seen a handful of times. The rearrangement links TRBV6-4 to TRBJ1-3; D remains ambiguous. CDR1 is MRHNA and CDR2 is SNTAGT in the germline V gene. The CDR3 is made up of 13 amino acids. The CDR3 bases are TGTGTCACAAGGAGGGTACCCGGAAACACCATATATTTT. Residues: CVTRRVPGNTIYF.

CDR3 sequence reads: CASSYNRAYGYTF. DNA of the CDR3: TGTGCCAGCAGTTACAATCGGGCCTATGGCTACACCTTC. V and J are TRBV6-5 and TRBJ1-2; no firm D call. The germline V gene has CDR1 MNHEY and CDR2 SVGAGI. V was pared by 2 bases and J by 4 bases, with 8 bases between. This CDR3 region has 13 residues.

The chain employs TRBV12-3 or TRBV12-4 and TRBJ1-1; D call uncertain. V shed 6 bases and J shed 9 bases, with 8 bases lying between them. The CDR3 loop spans 10 amino acids. CDR3 sequence reads: CASSLSKAFF. CDR3 DNA sequence: TGTGCCAGCAGCCTATCCAAAGCTTTCTTT.